The 16 T cell receptor beta chains below come from one sample, sequenced in a study of blood T cells in healthy people across ages. The use of a sample-barcoded 5' primer and a J-beta primer mix characterized a second PCR of roughly 7 to 12 cycles. TCRdb itself ran the 5' RACE reads through MiXCR, one entry per CDR3 protein. The table shows more than 650,000 distinct CDR3 sequences, with about 20% occurring only once. Sequencing was done on a sample of blood. Receptors originate from a man in his 70s in good health.

The chain employs TRBV12-3 or TRBV12-4 and TRBJ1-5; 7 bases align to TRBD1. After removal of 4 bases from V and 6 bases from J, the junction contained 12 bases not matched to a gene. CDR3 length equals 16 residues. The CDR3 region has the DNA TGTGCCAGCAGTTCCGGGGACAGCCCAATCCGTCAGCCCCAGCATTTT. As protein: CASSSGDSPIRQPQHF.

V is TRBV19 and J is TRBJ1-2, with a possible D match to TRBD1 (5 bases). The germline CDR1 and CDR2 sequences are LNHDA and SQIVND (reference sequence). The CDR3 runs 13 residues. V was clipped by 3 bases and J by 6 bases, with 11 bases between them. CDR3 bases: TGTGCCAGTAGTATTTTAAGGGGACATGGCTACACCTTC. It is translated as CASSILRGHGYTF. The full variable domain, in which reference TRBV19 and TRBJ1-2 provide the parts outside the CDR3, is DGGITQSPKYLFRKEGQNVTLSCEQNLNHDAMYWYRQDPGQGLRLIYYSQIVNDFQKGDIAEGYSVSREKKESFPLTVTSAQKNPTAFYLCASSILRGHGYTFGSGTRLTVV.

The chain links TRBV7-9 to TRBJ2-1; TRBD2 matches 15 bases. V was pared by 1 base and J by 7 bases, with 5 bases of the junction left unmatched. CDR3 length: 17 amino acids. The V gene's germline CDR1 is SEHNR and CDR2 FQNEAQ (reference sequence). In DNA form, the CDR3 reads TGTGCCAGCAGCTTAGGAATCGGGACTAGCGGGGGGAATGAGCAGTTCTTC. Protein product: CASSLGIGTSGGNEQFF.

This clonotype has only a few counts. The chain links TRBV10-3 to TRBJ1-1; 10 positions match TRBD1. Germline V lookup: CDR1 ENHRY, CDR2 SYGVKD. With 6 bases clipped from V and 1 base from J, the junction kept 8 bases outside the gene matches. The CDR3 loop spans 16 amino acids. As DNA, the CDR3 is TGTGCCATCAGGACCGGGACAGGGGAATGGAACACTGAAGCTTTCTTT. This translates into CAIRTGTGEWNTEAFF.

To note about this clonotype: This could be a read error, since a much larger clone is one nucleotide away. The chain combines TRBV5-1 with TRBJ2-3, with 7 bases aligning to TRBD2. CDR3 length: 14 amino acids. CDR1 is SGHRS and CDR2 is YFSETQ in the germline V gene. The CDR3 loop reads CVSSLASGTDTQYF. The CDR3 DNA is TGCGTCAGCAGCTTGGCTAGCGGTACAGATACGCAGTATTTT. The complete variable domain, with remaining parts taken from reference TRBV5-1 and TRBJ2-3, reads KAGVTQTPRYLIKTRGQQVTLSCSPISGHRSVSWYQQTPGQGLQFLFEYFSETQRNKGNFPGRFSGRQFSNSRSEMNVSTLELGDSALYLCVSSLASGTDTQYFGPGTRLTVL.

The V call is TRBV6-6, the J call TRBJ2-5, with D possibly matching TRBD2 (6 bases). CDR1 is MNHNY, CDR2 SVGAGI, per germline (reference sequence). The CDR3 spans 14 residues. Trimming took 2 bases from V and 4 from J, leaving 11 bases between them. The CDR3 loop is CASSYGSGSETQYF. The CDR3 DNA is TGTGCCAGCAGTTACGGGAGCGGGTCAGAGACCCAGTACTTC.

This clonotype was counted between two and nine times. The gene calls are TRBV11-2 and TRBJ2-7, with a tentative D call TRBD1 (6 bases). CDR1 is SGHAT and CDR2 is FQNNGV in the germline V gene. The CDR3 runs to 13 residues. Between the trimmed V and J ends, which lost 5 bases and 4 bases, there was a span of 12 bases. The CDR3 DNA follows: TGTGCCAGCAGCGCCGAACAGGGATACGAGCAGTACTTC. As protein: CASSAEQGYEQYF.

Here the CDR3 reads CASSPRRVGAKNIQYF. Here the CDR3 DNA reads TGTGCCAGCAGCCCGCGGAGGGTTGGGGCCAAAAACATTCAGTACTTC. The chain employs TRBV5-8 and TRBJ2-4; tentatively, D is TRBD2 (6 bases). V was shortened by 4 bases and J by 1 base, with 15 bases between the two germline ends. This CDR3 comprises 16 residues. CDR1 and CDR2 (germline): SGHTS, YDEGEE.

In this sample, this clonotype turned up a few times. The chain couples TRBV20-1 to TRBJ1-5, with a possible D match to TRBD1 (6 bases). The CDR3 spans 15 residues. In germline, CDR1 is DFQATT, CDR2 SNEGSKA (reference sequence). Between the trimmed V and J ends, which lost 2 bases and 2 bases, there was a span of 13 bases. CDR3 residues: CSARSRGGGNQPQHF. The CDR3 nucleotides are TGCAGTGCTAGAAGCAGGGGAGGTGGCAATCAGCCCCAGCATTTT.

The genes are TRBV28 and TRBJ2-5; D is undetermined. This CDR3 has 14 amino acids. V was pared by 2 bases and J by 2 bases, with 9 bases between. From germline, CDR1 is MDHEN and CDR2 SYDVKM. The DNA for the CDR3 is TGTGCCAGCAGTTTAAGGCTGGGGCAAGAGACCCAGTACTTC. Translated, it gives CASSLRLGQETQYF.

The chain is built from TRBV18 and TRBJ1-2; 9 nucleotides align to TRBD1. The CDR3 loop spans 15 amino acids. The V gene's germline CDR1 is KGHSH and CDR2 LQKENI. With 3 bases clipped from V and 4 bases from J, the junction kept 6 bases outside the gene matches. The CDR3 coding sequence is TGTGCCAGCTCACCTTCCGGGACAGGGACCTATGGCTACACCTTC. This encodes CASSPSGTGTYGYTF.

The chain couples TRBV4-3 to TRBJ2-4, with D possibly being TRBD2 (6 bases). V was shortened by 5 bases and J by 0 bases, with 17 bases between the two germline ends. Germline V gene data show CDR1 as LGHNA and CDR2 as YSLEER. There are 17 residues in the CDR3. The CDR3 loop is CASSSAGGAGAKNIQYF. The CDR3 nucleotides read TGCGCCAGCAGCTCCGCAGGAGGAGCGGGAGCCAAAAACATTCAGTACTTC.

The chain has TRBV5-5 and TRBJ2-3, with D maybe TRBD2 (6 bases). Germline CDR1 and CDR2: SGHKS and YYEKEE (reference sequence). The germline V and J ends were trimmed by 0 bases and 2 bases, with 13 bases remaining between them. CDR3 length: 16 amino acids. Written as DNA, the CDR3 is TGTGCCAGCAGCTTGGGGAGGGAGCGGCTCACAGATACGCAGTATTTT. Protein product: CASSLGRERLTDTQYF.

This clonotype was seen more than once but under ten times. The V and J genes are TRBV5-1 and TRBJ2-3; TRBD1 aligns across 8 bases. V was pared by 5 bases and J by 6 bases, with 14 bases of the junction left unmatched. CDR1 SGHRS and CDR2 YFSETQ come from the germline V gene. The CDR3 is 16 residues long. This chain's CDR3 is CASSRTSRGPSDTQYF. The CDR3 DNA is TGCGCCAGCAGTCGAACCAGCAGGGGGCCGTCGGATACGCAGTATTTT.

The rearrangement links TRBV20-1 to TRBJ2-1, with TRBD2 as a possible D gene (5 bases). The V end was cut by 4 bases, the J end by 6 bases, with 22 bases between. The length of the CDR3 is 16 residues. Germline lookup yields CDR1 DFQATT and CDR2 SNEGSKA (reference sequence). This chain's CDR3 is CSAKMIGLTQFNEQFF. The CDR3 nucleotides read TGCAGTGCTAAGATGATTGGACTTACTCAATTCAATGAGCAGTTCTTC.

The rearrangement links TRBV6-5 to TRBJ1-4; D uncertain. The CDR3 consists of 15 residues. The germline V gene has CDR1 MNHEY and CDR2 SVGAGI. V gave up 2 bases and J gave up 5 bases, with 12 bases separating them. The CDR3 DNA is TGTGCCAGCAGTTACACAACGGGAGTGAATGAAAAACTGTTTTTT. Protein product: CASSYTTGVNEKLFF.